A single sample gave rise to the 18 T cell receptor beta chains below, sequenced in a study of T cell changes during pregnancy in multiple sclerosis. Repertoires were generated with immunoSEQ multiplex PCR, while TCRdb's copy carries only in-frame clones and drops some. The sample records around 75,000 clones, around 92% being singletons. The sample consisted of peripheral blood, taken in the first trimester of pregnancy. These receptor sequences come from a female donor in good health, enrolled as a control in a pregnancy study.

This chain uses TRBV6-5 with TRBJ2-7, with D possibly being TRBD2 (7 bases). With 2 bases removed from V and 4 bases from J, the gap between germline ends came to 15 bases. The length of the CDR3 is 15 residues. CDR1 is MNHEY, CDR2 SVGAGI, per germline. In DNA, the CDR3 is TGTGCCAGCAGTTACGGGGGGGCTGATGGATACGAGCAGTACTTC. Its translation is CASSYGGADGYEQYF.

This clone was detected only once. This rearrangement joins TRBV12-5 to TRBJ2-3, with 14 positions matching TRBD2. Trimming took 0 bases from V and 0 from J; bases not matched to a gene: 5. Germline V gene sequence: CDR1 LGHNT, CDR2 FRNRAP. The CDR3 sequence is 19 residues long. The CDR3 here is CASGLVRLAGGPSTDTQYF. The CDR3 coding sequence is TGTGCTAGTGGTTTGGTCCGACTAGCGGGGGGGCCAAGCACAGATACGCAGTATTTT. Combining the CDR3 with reference TRBV12-5 and TRBJ2-3 gives the whole variable domain DARVTQTPRHKVTEMGQEVTMRCQPILGHNTVFWYRQTMMQGLELLAYFRNRAPLDDSGMPKDRFSAEMPDATLATLKIQPSEPRDSAVYFCASGLVRLAGGPSTDTQYFGPGTRLTVL.

This rearrangement joins TRBV6-4 to TRBJ2-3; 13 positions agree with TRBD2. Germline trimming cut 0 bases from V and 3 bases from J; bases unmatched to any gene: 0. This CDR3 comprises 16 residues. From germline, CDR1 is MRHNA and CDR2 SNTAGT. The CDR3 spells CASSDSLAGGTDTQYF. The CDR3 DNA reads TGTGCCAGCAGTGACTCACTAGCGGGGGGGACAGATACGCAGTATTTT.

The gene calls are TRBV6-6 and TRBJ2-1, with TRBD1 matching over 7 bases. The CDR3 covers 15 residues. The germline V gene encodes CDR1 MNHNY and CDR2 SVGAGI (reference sequence). With 0 bases clipped from V and 7 bases from J, the junction kept 6 bases outside the gene matches. The CDR3 sequence is CASSYSRDSGNEQFF. CDR3 DNA: TGTGCCAGCAGTTACTCGAGGGACAGTGGAAATGAGCAGTTCTTC.

The V gene is TRBV13, the J gene TRBJ1-4, with unresolved D. Trimming removed 3 bases at V and 8 bases at J, with 7 bases between. The CDR3 covers 12 residues. Looked up from germline, CDR1 is PRHDT and CDR2 is FYEKMQ (reference sequence). In DNA form, the CDR3 reads TGTGCCAGCAGCTTGGAGAGGGAAAAACTGTTTTTT. The encoded protein is CASSLEREKLFF.

CDR3 amino acids: CASSDSGYTDTQYF. CDR3 DNA sequence: TGTGCCAGCAGCGATAGCGGATACACAGATACGCAGTATTTT. The V call is TRBV7-2, the J call TRBJ2-3; weak D call: TRBD2 (6 bases). Germline CDR1 SGHTA, CDR2 FQGNSA. This CDR3 has 14 amino acids. V was shortened by 5 bases and J by 2 bases, with 11 bases between the two germline ends. The variable domain in full, completed from reference TRBV7-2 and TRBJ2-3, reads GAGVSQSPSNKVTEKGKDVELRCDPISGHTALYWYRQSLGQGLEFLIYFQGNSAPDKSGLPSDRFSAERTGGSVSTLTIQRTQQEDSAVYLCASSDSGYTDTQYFGPGTRLTVL.

V gene TRBV7-9 combines with J gene TRBJ2-5; 8 bases map to TRBD2. CDR3 length: 15 residues. The germline gives CDR1 SEHNR, CDR2 FQNEAQ (reference sequence). The J segment lost 5 bases and the V segment lost 3 bases, leaving 8 bases of the junction unmatched. CDR3 in DNA: TGTGCCAGCAGCTTTGGAGCGGGAGTCCAGGAGACCCAGTACTTC. Its protein product is CASSFGAGVQETQYF.

V gene TRBV5-6 combines with J gene TRBJ2-5; 9 bases are a match to TRBD2. Germline V gene lookup returns CDR1 SGHDT and CDR2 YYEEEE. This CDR3 has 16 residues. Losses at the gene ends were 2 bases for V and 1 base for J; bases not matched to a gene: 6. The CDR3 here is CASSLLLAGAQETQYF. For the CDR3, the DNA is TGTGCCAGCAGCTTACTGTTAGCGGGAGCCCAAGAGACCCAGTACTTC.

This chain joins TRBV6-4 and TRBJ2-5; 7 nucleotides agree with TRBD1. The V segment lost 5 bases and the J segment 3 bases; nucleotides outside the gene matches: 3. Germline V gene lookup returns CDR1 MRHNA and CDR2 SNTAGT. The CDR3 contains 13 residues. The CDR3: CASSRDSKETQYF. CDR3 bases: TGTGCCAGCAGTCGGGACAGCAAAGAGACCCAGTACTTC.

The rearrangement links TRBV5-6 to TRBJ1-1, with TRBD1 identical over 7 bases. Germline CDR1 reads SGHDT; CDR2 reads YYEEEE. The CDR3 extends over 14 amino acids. Trimming at V came to 4 bases and at J to 3 bases, leaving 6 bases not matched to a gene. The CDR3 spells CASSMNRGDTEAFF. CDR3 nucleotide sequence: TGTGCCAGCAGCATGAACAGGGGTGACACTGAAGCTTTCTTT.

The rearrangement uses TRBV2 and TRBJ1-2; no reliable D call. The germline CDR1 and CDR2 sequences are SNHLY and FYNNEI. This CDR3 is 15 amino acids long. V was pared by 6 bases and J by 1 base, with 15 bases between. The DNA for the CDR3 is TGTGCCAGCAGAATGCTGCAGGAAATTAACTATGGCTACACCTTC. It specifies CASRMLQEINYGYTF. The variable domain in full, completed from reference TRBV2 and TRBJ1-2, reads EPEVTQTPSHQVTQMGQEVILRCVPISNHLYFYWYRQILGQKVEFLVSFYNNEISEKSEIFDDQFSVERPDGSNFTLKIRSTKLEDSAMYFCASRMLQEINYGYTFGSGTRLTVV.

The J gene is TRBJ1-1, the V gene TRBV7-8; D perhaps matches TRBD1 (5 bases). Germline-derived CDR1 and CDR2 are SGHVS and FQNEAQ. The CDR3 has 14 residues. V lost 8 bases and J lost 4, with 17 bases in between. The CDR3: CASRSPGQGTEAFF. The CDR3 DNA is TGTGCCAGCCGGTCGCCAGGGCAGGGCACTGAAGCTTTCTTT.

This clone was seen once. The V gene is TRBV6-1, the J gene TRBJ2-7, with 9 bases matching TRBD1. The length of the CDR3 is 16 residues. With V trimmed by 3 bases and J by 4 bases, 10 bases remained unmatched. The germline V gene encodes CDR1 MNHNS and CDR2 SASEGT. CDR3 in amino acids: CASSDRMGQGFYEQYF. The CDR3 DNA reads as TGTGCCAGCAGTGATCGAATGGGACAGGGTTTTTACGAGCAGTACTTC.

The chain has TRBV5-1 and TRBJ2-3, with 10 bases fitting TRBD2. Germline CDR1 SGHRS, CDR2 YFSETQ. With 1 base clipped from V and 7 bases from J, the junction kept 18 bases outside the gene matches. This CDR3 spans 19 amino acids. CDR3 protein: CASSLNPASGSRDVNTQYF. As DNA, the CDR3 is TGCGCCAGCAGCTTGAATCCGGCTAGCGGGAGCCGGGATGTAAATACGCAGTATTTT.

The chain couples TRBV6-6 to TRBJ2-3, with 14 positions matching TRBD2. Germline CDR1 reads MNHNY; CDR2 reads SVGAGI (reference sequence). The J segment lost 6 bases and the V segment lost 6 bases, leaving 2 bases of the junction unmatched. The CDR3 runs 14 residues. The CDR3 reads CASRGTSGSDTQYF. The CDR3, as DNA: TGTGCCAGCAGGGGGACTAGCGGGAGTGATACGCAGTATTTT.

This clone has a single count. V and J are TRBV19 and TRBJ2-3; TRBD1 matches at 9 bases. The CDR3 extends over 14 amino acids. The trim removed 2 bases at V and 6 bases at J, leaving 3 bases unmatched. CDR1 and CDR2 (germline): LNHDA, SQIVND (reference sequence). The CDR3 loop is CASSITGGWDTQYF. CDR3 nucleotides: TGTGCCAGTAGTATAACAGGGGGCTGGGATACGCAGTATTTT.

The rearrangement links TRBV29-1 to TRBJ2-7; 7 bases fit TRBD2. The CDR3 runs to 13 residues. V gave up 4 bases and J gave up 2 bases; unmatched junction bases: 5. Germline V gene lookup returns CDR1 SQVTM and CDR2 ANQGSEA. The CDR3: CSVASGGAYEQYF. CDR3 nucleotides: TGCAGCGTTGCTAGCGGAGGGGCCTACGAGCAGTACTTC.

This chain connects TRBV19 to TRBJ2-1; the D gene is possibly TRBD1 (5 bases). Germline V gives CDR1 LNHDA, CDR2 SQIVND (reference sequence). The CDR3 loop spans 13 amino acids. The germline V and J ends were trimmed by 2 bases and 11 bases, with 13 bases remaining between them. The CDR3 reads CASSIRGGAKQFF. The CDR3 DNA follows: TGTGCCAGTAGTATAAGGGGCGGAGCCAAGCAGTTCTTC. The whole variable domain, remainder taken from reference TRBV19 and TRBJ2-1, is DGGITQSPKYLFRKEGQNVTLSCEQNLNHDAMYWYRQDPGQGLRLIYYSQIVNDFQKGDIAEGYSVSREKKESFPLTVTSAQKNPTAFYLCASSIRGGAKQFFGPGTRLTVL.